Listed below are T cell receptor beta chains from one sample, sequenced in a study of blood T cells in healthy people across ages. Via MiXCR, TCRdb re-called the 5' RACE reads, giving one row per CDR3 protein. The table records about 1.5 million distinct CDR3 sequences, roughly 43% of them present only once. The sample taken for sequencing was blood. All receptors come from a woman aged 18-30 years in good health. CDR3s include the opening cysteine and the closing phenylalanine or tryptophan. The D gene is left open where the match is weak. Clone size appears in some rows only: once, few, many, or a class for an expanded clone.

D	V	J	size	CDR3	DNA
-	TRBV11-2	TRBJ2-1	-	CASSSFLGQFQETQFF	TGTGCCAGCAGCTCATTCCTCGGGCAATTCCAAGAGACCCAGTTCTTC
TRBD2	TRBV27	TRBJ2-1	-	CASSLSGGRGVYNEQFF	TGTGCCAGCAGTTTATCCGGCGGGAGAGGGGTCTACAATGAGCAGTTCTTC
-	TRBV28	TRBJ2-5	-	CASTFAEGTQYF	TGTGCCAGCACTTTCGCGGAGGGGACCCAGTACTTC
-	TRBV6-2/TRBV6-3	TRBJ1-1	-	CASGGRVDMTDTEAFF	TGTGCCAGCGGGGGAAGGGTTGACATGACTGACACTGAAGCTTTCTTT
TRBD1	TRBV12-3/TRBV12-4	TRBJ1-5	-	CASREPGQGGQPQHF	TGTGCCAGCAGAGAACCGGGACAGGGCGGTCAGCCCCAGCATTTT
-	TRBV2	TRBJ1-1	-	CANKMEKNTEAFF	TGTGCCAACAAGATGGAAAAGAACACTGAAGCTTTCTTT
-	TRBV19	TRBJ1-1	-	CASTGILNTEAFF	TGTGCCAGTACGGGGATACTGAACACTGAAGCTTTCTTT
TRBD1	TRBV4-1	TRBJ1-1	-	CASSHLGTGFPEAFF	TGCGCCAGCAGCCACCTAGGGACAGGGTTTCCTGAAGCTTTCTTT
-	TRBV5-1	TRBJ2-6	-	CASSFVHSGANVLTF	TGCGCCAGCAGCTTTGTGCATTCTGGGGCCAACGTCCTGACTTTC
-	TRBV4-2	TRBJ1-4	few	CASSQNAAATNEKLFF	TGTGCCAGCAGCCAGAACGCGGCAGCAACTAATGAAAAACTGTTTTTT
-	TRBV7-3	TRBJ2-1	-	CASSSIHLVTYNEQFF	TGTGCCAGCAGCTCAATTCACTTGGTAACCTACAATGAGCAGTTCTTT
-	TRBV7-9	TRBJ2-6	-	CASSFRVGANVLTF	TGTGCCAGCAGCTTTCGAGTGGGGGCCAACGTCCTGACTTTC
-	TRBV6-5	TRBJ1-3	-	CASSSDNSGNTIYF	TGTGCCAGCAGCTCGGACAACTCTGGAAACACCATATATTTT
-	TRBV6-5	TRBJ1-1	-	CASSLGTNTGAFF	TGTGCCAGCAGCCTCGGGACTAACACTGGAGCTTTCTTT
-	TRBV12-5	TRBJ1-5	few	CASGPGNSNQPQHF	TGTGCCAGCGGACCTGGGAATAGCAATCAGCCCCAGCATTTT
TRBD2	TRBV6-2/TRBV6-3	TRBJ2-1	-	CASLGNSGGIYNEQFF	TGTGCCAGCCTTGGGAATAGCGGGGGGATCTACAATGAGCAGTTCTTC
-	TRBV14	TRBJ1-2	-	CASSQVASATGYTF	TGTGCCAGCAGCCAAGTTGCCAGCGCTACTGGCTACACCTTC
-	TRBV4-3	TRBJ2-7	-	CASSQEISGVTYF	TGCGCCAGCAGCCAGGAAATTAGCGGCGTTACGTACTTC
-	TRBV7-9	TRBJ2-2	-	CAITENTGELFF	TGTGCCATCACAGAGAACACCGGGGAGCTGTTTTTT
-	TRBV9	TRBJ1-2	-	CASSPDRNNYGYTF	TGTGCCAGCAGCCCAGACAGAAATAACTATGGCTACACCTTC
-	TRBV7-8	TRBJ1-5	many	CASSLYRNQPQHF	TGTGCCAGCAGCCTCTATCGGAATCAGCCCCAGCATTTT
-	TRBV6-6	TRBJ1-2	once	CASSPGGATYGYTF	TGTGCCAGCAGCCCCGGTGGGGCGACTTATGGCTACACCTTC
TRBD2	TRBV27	TRBJ2-1	-	CASSLIGLAGDSYNEQFF	TGTGCCAGCAGTTTAATCGGACTAGCGGGAGACTCCTACAATGAGCAGTTCTTC
-	TRBV29-1	TRBJ2-1	-	CSVGRVFGSYNEQFF	TGCAGCGTCGGCCGGGTGTTTGGGTCCTACAATGAGCAGTTCTTC
-	TRBV4-3	TRBJ1-4	-	CASSAGLGRGEKLFF	TGCGCCAGCAGCGCTGGGTTGGGGAGAGGGGAAAAACTGTTTTTT
-	TRBV4-1	TRBJ2-1	-	CASTPFESYNEQFF	TGCGCCAGCACACCTTTTGAGTCCTACAATGAGCAGTTCTTC
TRBD2	TRBV5-1	TRBJ2-1	few	CASSLASSGRYNEQFF	TGCGCCAGCAGCTTGGCGTCTAGCGGGCGCTACAATGAGCAGTTCTTC
-	TRBV20-1	TRBJ2-1	many	CSARAGTYNEQFF	TGCAGTGCTAGAGCCGGGACCTACAATGAGCAGTTCTTC